A single sample is the source of the 32 T cell receptor beta chains below, sequenced in a study of blood T cell repertoires in COVID-19. Profiled with immunoSEQ multiplex PCR; TCRdb holds only in-frame clones, not every one. The repertoire holds 250,000 or so clones, with more than 70% as singletons. The sequencing sample was made of peripheral blood. The receptor set was obtained from a man aged 80 or over with acute or convalescent COVID-19.

The chain is built from TRBV28 and TRBJ1-2; TRBD1 is a possible D gene (6 bases). The CDR3 spans 13 residues. CDR1 and CDR2 (germline): MDHEN, SYDVKM. Trimming removed 10 bases at V and 5 bases at J, with 17 bases between. The CDR3 DNA follows: TGTGCCATAAGCGGGGGGCGCACATATGGCTACACCTTC. Residues: CAISGGRTYGYTF.

The chain links TRBV11-2 to TRBJ2-5; D not certain. Per germline, CDR1 SGHAT and CDR2 FQNNGV. This CDR3 is 12 amino acids long. Trimming removed 5 bases at V and 4 bases at J, with 8 bases between. The CDR3 is CASSPSLETQYF. The CDR3 DNA is TGTGCCAGCAGCCCCTCACTAGAGACCCAGTACTTC.

This chain joins TRBV19 and TRBJ2-4; TRBD2 is a possible D gene (6 bases). V gave up 5 bases and J gave up 6 bases, with 14 bases separating them. The CDR3 runs 14 residues. Germline CDR1 is LNHDA and CDR2 is SQIVND (reference sequence). CDR3 in DNA: TGTGCCAGTAGTTCGACCCCGGAGGGAAACATTCAGTACTTC. Translated: CASSSTPEGNIQYF.

In DNA form, the CDR3 reads TGTGCCAGCAGTGAGGGCAGGGGCGGCAATCAGCCCCAGCATTTT. Its translation is CASSEGRGGNQPQHF. This sequence joins TRBV25-1 and TRBJ1-5, with D maybe TRBD1 (6 bases). CDR1 is MGHDK, CDR2 SYGVNS, per germline. This CDR3 has 15 residues. Between the trimmed V and J ends, which lost 3 bases and 2 bases, there was a span of 11 bases. The full variable domain, its missing parts supplied by reference TRBV25-1 and TRBJ1-5, is EADIYQTPRYLVIGTGKKITLECSQTMGHDKMYWYQQDPGMELHLIHYSYGVNSTEKGDLSSESTVSRIRTEHFPLTLESARPSHTSQYLCASSEGRGGNQPQHFGDGTRLSIL.

The rearrangement joins TRBV5-6 to TRBJ2-6; TRBD1 is a possible D gene (7 bases). This CDR3 is built from 17 residues. V lost 0 bases to trimming and J lost 6 bases, with 16 bases between them. Germline CDR1 SGHDT, CDR2 YYEEEE. The CDR3 protein is CASSLVGRTGSANVLTF. In nucleotides, the CDR3 is TGTGCCAGCAGCTTGGTGGGGAGGACAGGATCGGCCAACGTCCTGACTTTC.

This clone was picked up one time. This rearrangement joins TRBV19 to TRBJ2-5; D remains ambiguous. Germline V CDR1 and CDR2: LNHDA, SQIVND (reference sequence). Trimming pared 4 bases from V and 7 bases from J, leaving 7 bases between. CDR3 length: 11 residues. Written as DNA, the CDR3 is TGTGCCAGTAGTACGGGTGGGACCCAGTACTTC. It is translated as CASSTGGTQYF.

The chain carries TRBV7-2 and TRBJ1-2, with D tentatively TRBD1 (5 bases). The CDR3 runs 17 residues. CDR1 is SGHTA, CDR2 FQGNSA, per germline. V was shortened by 1 base and J by 8 bases, with 23 bases between the two germline ends. The chain's CDR3 is CASSLEGVRGPMGGYTF. DNA of the CDR3: TGTGCCAGCAGCTTAGAAGGAGTAAGGGGCCCCATGGGGGGCTACACCTTC.

The chain employs TRBV7-9 and TRBJ1-5; 7 bases match TRBD1. V dropped 1 base and J dropped 8; count of bases not matched to a gene: 8. This CDR3 spans 15 amino acids. Germline CDR1 reads SEHNR; CDR2 reads FQNEAQ (reference sequence). The CDR3 bases are TGTGCCAGCAGCTTAGGCAGGGGGAGTTGGGAGCCCCAGCATTTT. Translating gives CASSLGRGSWEPQHF.

The chain carries TRBV19 and TRBJ2-1, with TRBD2 identical over 8 bases. The trim removed 5 bases at V and 3 bases at J, leaving 9 bases unmatched. Germline assignment: CDR1 LNHDA and CDR2 SQIVND (reference sequence). The CDR3 is made up of 16 amino acids. The CDR3 DNA reads TGTGCCAGTAGTTTCTCCCGGGGGGGGAGCTACAATGAGCAGTTCTTC. Its translation is CASSFSRGGSYNEQFF.

The chain links TRBV5-1 to TRBJ2-1; TRBD2 matches 9 bases. The germline V gene has CDR1 SGHRS and CDR2 YFSETQ. The CDR3 spans 15 residues. Trimming took 0 bases from V and 8 from J; bases not matched to a gene: 6. The CDR3 DNA is TGCGCCAGCAGCTTGGGTAGCGGGAGAGTCGATGAGCAGTTCTTC. Its protein product is CASSLGSGRVDEQFF.

This rearrangement joins TRBV5-1 to TRBJ2-5, with 12 bases identical to TRBD2. The CDR3 covers 14 residues. Germline V gives CDR1 SGHRS, CDR2 YFSETQ. V lost 4 bases to trimming and J lost 5 bases; unmatched junction nucleotides: 3. CDR3 DNA: TGCGCCAGCAGCGGAACTAGCGGGAGGGAGACCCAGTACTTC. Protein product: CASSGTSGRETQYF.

Only one count was recorded for this clone. The chain uses TRBV2 and TRBJ1-2, with D perhaps TRBD1 (6 bases). There are 13 residues in the CDR3. Trimming stripped 10 bases from V and 8 bases from J, with 20 bases between. CDR1 and CDR2 (germline): SNHLY, FYNNEI. The CDR3 loop is CATQGLAAVGYTF. In DNA, the CDR3 is TGTGCCACACAGGGCCTTGCGGCTGTCGGCTACACCTTC.

This clone was picked up one time. This chain joins TRBV12-3 or TRBV12-4 and TRBJ1-1; D gene ambiguous. Trimming took 2 bases from V and 2 from J, leaving 3 bases between them. The CDR3 extends over 12 amino acids. CDR3: CASSLYNTEAFF. CDR3 coding DNA: TGTGCCAGCAGTTTATATAACACTGAAGCTTTCTTT.

The V gene is TRBV12-5, the J gene TRBJ1-1, with D possibly matching TRBD1 (5 bases). There are 12 residues in the CDR3. Per germline, CDR1 LGHNT and CDR2 FRNRAP. The germline V and J ends were trimmed by 4 bases and 12 bases, with 15 bases remaining between them. The CDR3 bases are TGTGCTAGTGGTTCCTCCGGGACTCGTTCTTTCTTT. Residues: CASGSSGTRSFF.

The V gene is TRBV19, the J gene TRBJ1-1; TRBD1 matches 11 bases. Per the germline V gene, CDR1 is LNHDA and CDR2 is SQIVND (reference sequence). Trimming at V came to 7 bases and at J to 0 bases, leaving 10 bases not matched to a gene. This CDR3 is built from 17 residues. In nucleotides, the CDR3 is TGTGCCAGTACTATGAAGGACAGGGGGCTCTTGAACACTGAAGCTTTCTTT. It specifies CASTMKDRGLLNTEAFF.

This rearrangement joins TRBV15 to TRBJ1-1; possible D gene TRBD1, 5 bases. The CDR3 is 14 residues long. Germline V lookup: CDR1 LNHNV, CDR2 YYDKDF (reference sequence). V lost 4 bases, J lost 1 base, and 10 bases lay in between. CDR3 DNA: TGTGCCACCAGCAAGGGACTCTGGAACACTGAAGCTTTCTTT. The encoded protein is CATSKGLWNTEAFF.

The V call is TRBV11-2, the J call TRBJ1-2; 10 nucleotides match TRBD1. J was trimmed by 3 bases and V by 5 bases; bases with no gene match: 6. Germline CDR1 and CDR2: SGHAT and FQNNGV. This CDR3 has 15 amino acids. CDR3 sequence: CASSQYGTGDYGYTF. CDR3 bases: TGTGCCAGCAGCCAATACGGGACAGGGGACTATGGCTACACCTTC.

The chain is built from TRBV6-4 and TRBJ1-6; D gene uncertain. The CDR3 extends over 13 amino acids. The V and J ends lost 3 bases and 9 bases respectively, with 9 bases between them. Germline lookup yields CDR1 MRHNA and CDR2 SNTAGT. The CDR3, as DNA: TGTGCCAGCAGTGAAGTTGAGGGTTCACCCCTCCACTTT. Amino acids: CASSEVEGSPLHF.

J is TRBJ2-2 and V is TRBV27; tentatively, D is TRBD2 (7 bases). Germline CDR1 reads MNHEY; CDR2 reads SMNVEV (reference sequence). The CDR3 is 13 residues long. V was cut by 8 bases and J by 6 bases, with 13 bases left in between. CDR3 DNA sequence: TGTGCCAGCTGGCAGGGGAGGGCCGGGGAGCTGTTTTTT. This encodes CASWQGRAGELFF.

The rearrangement joins TRBV12-3 or TRBV12-4 to TRBJ1-5; a weak D match, TRBD1 (5 bases). The V and J ends lost 5 bases and 7 bases respectively, with 12 bases between them. CDR3 length equals 13 residues. CDR3 DNA: TGTGCCAGCAGTCCCACGGACACCCAGCCCCAGCATTTT. It codes for CASSPTDTQPQHF.

This sequence joins TRBV27 and TRBJ1-6, with D possibly matching TRBD1 (5 bases). The CDR3 has 14 amino acids. The ends were cut back, 3 bases at V and 9 bases at J, with 12 bases in the middle. The germline V gene has CDR1 MNHEY and CDR2 SMNVEV (reference sequence). CDR3 in amino acids: CASSFQGLGSPLHF. CDR3 nucleotides: TGTGCCAGCAGTTTTCAGGGTCTCGGTTCACCCCTCCACTTT.

This chain uses TRBV20-1 with TRBJ1-4; TRBD1 is a possible D gene (6 bases). CDR1 DFQATT and CDR2 SNEGSKA come from the germline V gene (reference sequence). V dropped 3 bases and J dropped 7 bases, with 21 bases sitting between them. The CDR3 has 16 residues. The CDR3 sequence: CSASTPSGGAGEKLFF. The CDR3 bases are TGCAGTGCTAGTACCCCAAGCGGGGGGGCAGGTGAAAAACTGTTTTTT.

This sequence joins TRBV7-8 and TRBJ2-5; TRBD2 matches at 7 bases. Trimming cost V 7 bases and J 0 bases; bases outside gene matches: 8. Looked up from germline, CDR1 is SGHVS and CDR2 is FQNEAQ. The CDR3 spans 15 residues. The CDR3 loop is CASTKREGYQETQYF. CDR3 coding DNA: TGTGCCAGCACCAAAAGGGAGGGGTACCAAGAGACCCAGTACTTC.

The rearrangement links TRBV7-9 to TRBJ2-7, with 7 bases that match TRBD2. The CDR3 runs to 15 residues. Germline CDR1 and CDR2: SEHNR and FQNEAQ (reference sequence). V shed 4 bases, J shed 1 base, and the junction held 7 bases outside the gene matches. This chain's CDR3 is CASSYETSRSYEQYF. The CDR3 DNA follows: TGTGCCAGCAGCTATGAGACTAGCAGGTCCTACGAGCAGTACTTC. Full variable domain (outside the CDR3, taken from reference TRBV7-9 and TRBJ2-7): DTGVSQNPRHKITKRGQNVTFRCDPISEHNRLYWYRQTLGQGPEFLTYFQNEAQLEKSRLLSDRFSAERPKGSFSTLEIQRTEQGDSAMYLCASSYETSRSYEQYFGPGTRLTVT.

The chain has TRBV5-6 and TRBJ1-5; D unclear. Germline assignment: CDR1 SGHDT and CDR2 YYEEEE. V lost 3 bases, J lost 6 bases, and 7 bases lay in between. This CDR3 comprises 12 residues. CDR3 amino acids: CASSWRGQPQHF. DNA of the CDR3: TGTGCCAGCAGCTGGCGCGGTCAGCCCCAGCATTTT.

As concerns this clone: Other DNA sequences within the sample encode an identical CDR3. The chain carries TRBV5-1 and TRBJ1-1, with 7 bases aligning to TRBD1. J lost 5 bases, V lost 0 bases, and 4 bases had no gene match. This CDR3 region has 14 residues. Germline values: CDR1 SGHRS, CDR2 YFSETQ. The CDR3 DNA reads as TGCGCCAGCAGCTTGGGAACAGGGGCAACTGAAGCTTTCTTT. Amino acids: CASSLGTGATEAFF.

This chain joins TRBV2 and TRBJ2-3, with 9 bases aligning to TRBD1. The CDR3 runs to 16 residues. Germline V gene data show CDR1 as SNHLY and CDR2 as FYNNEI. V was clipped by 6 bases and J by 3 bases; unmatched bases: 10. The chain's CDR3 is CASSARDRVRTDTQYF. Here the CDR3 DNA reads TGTGCCAGCAGCGCCCGGGACAGGGTTAGGACAGATACGCAGTATTTT.

The chain recombines TRBV15 with TRBJ1-5; D is undetermined. The CDR3 has 14 amino acids. CDR1 is LNHNV, CDR2 YYDKDF, per germline (reference sequence). Between the trimmed V and J ends, which lost 1 base and 4 bases, there was a span of 8 bases. The CDR3 is CATSRGEANQPQHF. As DNA, the CDR3 is TGTGCCACCAGCAGAGGGGAGGCGAATCAGCCCCAGCATTTT.

V usage is TRBV28 and J usage is TRBJ2-1; 8 nucleotides agree with TRBD2. The CDR3 is 16 amino acids. The germline gives CDR1 MDHEN, CDR2 SYDVKM. The trim removed 7 bases at V and 7 bases at J, leaving 15 bases unmatched. The chain's CDR3 is CASNSPSGHLWNEQFF. CDR3 nucleotides: TGTGCCAGCAACTCCCCTAGCGGGCACCTGTGGAATGAGCAGTTCTTC.

V gene TRBV5-1 combines with J gene TRBJ2-7; 7 bases fit TRBD1. From germline, CDR1 is SGHRS and CDR2 YFSETQ. V was pared by 2 bases and J by 3 bases, with 5 bases of the junction left unmatched. The CDR3 sequence is 14 residues long. The CDR3 bases are TGCGCCAGCAGCTTCCGGACAGGAGGCTACGAGCAGTACTTC. It specifies CASSFRTGGYEQYF.

A single count supports this clone. The V call is TRBV3-1 (or the pseudogene TRBV3-2), the J call TRBJ1-3; D unclear. The germline V gene has CDR1 LGHDT and CDR2 YNNKEL (reference sequence). Trimming shortened V by 4 bases and J by 4 bases, and 5 bases separated the two germline ends. The CDR3 consists of 12 residues. For the CDR3, the DNA is TGTGCCAGCAGCCCGCTAGGAAACACCATATATTTT. Amino acid sequence: CASSPLGNTIYF.

This clone has only a few counts. The chain joins TRBV29-1 to TRBJ2-1, with 14 nucleotides matching TRBD2. Losses at the gene ends were 6 bases for V and 12 bases for J; bases not matched to a gene: 22. The CDR3 is 18 residues long. The germline V gene encodes CDR1 SQVTM and CDR2 ANQGSEA. CDR3 protein: CSVPGGLAGEGIGFGQFF. The CDR3 bases are TGCAGCGTCCCAGGGGGACTAGCGGGAGAGGGCATCGGGTTTGGGCAGTTCTTC.